This section outlines one T cell receptor (beta chain) sequence together with its context. The antigen remains undetermined. Germline assignment: CDR1 SGHTA and CDR2 FQGNSA. The ends lost 5 bases at V and 7 bases at J; junction bases unmatched: 10. CDR3 length equals 15 residues. The entry originates in a study of T cells after yellow fever vaccination. TCRdb re-called the 5' RACE reads with MiXCR, one entry per CDR3 protein. The sample contains about 260,000 distinct CDR3 sequences, over 10% of which appear only once. Whole-study results and caveats: Abundant clonotypes (contaminants from the bulk population) could be present in FACS-sorted repertoires.

V and J are TRBV7-2 and TRBJ1-5, with 8 bases matching TRBD1. The specimen comprised CD4+ T cells sorted from PBMCs, sampled 45 days after the yellow fever booster vaccination. The sequence was obtained from a man aged 25-40 years who received the YFV17D yellow fever vaccine. CDR3 DNA: TGTGCCAGCAGCCATCCTACAGGGGGAGGGCAGCCCCAGCATTTT. Its protein is CASSHPTGGGQPQHF.